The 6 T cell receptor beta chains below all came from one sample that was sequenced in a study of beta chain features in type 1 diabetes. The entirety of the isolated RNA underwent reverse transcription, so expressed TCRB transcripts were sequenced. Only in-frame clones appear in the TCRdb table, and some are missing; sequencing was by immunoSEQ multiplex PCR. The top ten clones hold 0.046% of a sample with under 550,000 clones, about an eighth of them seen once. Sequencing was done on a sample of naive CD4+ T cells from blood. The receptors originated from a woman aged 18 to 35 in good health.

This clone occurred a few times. CDR3 residues: CASNGRQEPYEQYF. The CDR3 DNA sequence: TGTGCCAGCAATGGGAGGCAGGAACCCTACGAGCAGTACTTC. The chain links TRBV6-5 to TRBJ2-7; tentatively, D is TRBD2 (6 bases). The CDR3 is 14 amino acids. V lost 7 bases, J lost 2 bases, and 15 bases lay in between. Germline loops: CDR1 MNHEY, CDR2 SVGAGI.

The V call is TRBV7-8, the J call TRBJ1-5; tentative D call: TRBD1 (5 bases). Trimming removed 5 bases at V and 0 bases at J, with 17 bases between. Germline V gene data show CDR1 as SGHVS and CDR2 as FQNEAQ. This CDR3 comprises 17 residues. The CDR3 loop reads CASSPLRRGYSNQPQHF. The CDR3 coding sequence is TGTGCCAGCAGCCCACTGAGGAGGGGATATAGCAATCAGCCCCAGCATTTT.

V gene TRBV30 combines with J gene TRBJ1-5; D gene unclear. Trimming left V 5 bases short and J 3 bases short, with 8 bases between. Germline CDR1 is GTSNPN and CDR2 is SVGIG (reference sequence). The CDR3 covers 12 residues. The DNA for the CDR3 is TGTGCCTGGGGCAGGTCCAATCAGCCCCAGCATTTT. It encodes CAWGRSNQPQHF. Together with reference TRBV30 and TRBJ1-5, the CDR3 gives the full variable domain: SQTIHQWPATLVQPVGSPLSLECTVEGTSNPNLYWYRQAAGRGLQLLFYSVGIGQISSEVPQNLSASRPQDRQFILSSKKLLLSDSGFYLCAWGRSNQPQHFGDGTRLSIL.

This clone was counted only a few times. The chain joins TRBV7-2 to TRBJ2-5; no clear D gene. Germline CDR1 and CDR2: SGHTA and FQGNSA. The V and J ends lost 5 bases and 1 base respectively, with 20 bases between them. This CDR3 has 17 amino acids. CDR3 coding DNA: TGTGCCAGCAGCACCCACCGCTTCCGCGGATCCCAAGAGACCCAGTACTTC. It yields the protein CASSTHRFRGSQETQYF.

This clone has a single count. CDR3 sequence (DNA): TGTGCCAGCAGCTTAGCGGAGACCCTGGGCTATGGCTACACCTTC. Protein: CASSLAETLGYGYTF. The chain links TRBV7-9 to TRBJ1-2; D is unresolved. Germline V gene sequence: CDR1 SEHNR, CDR2 FQNEAQ (reference sequence). This CDR3 has 15 residues. Trimming took 0 bases from V and 4 from J, leaving 12 bases between them.

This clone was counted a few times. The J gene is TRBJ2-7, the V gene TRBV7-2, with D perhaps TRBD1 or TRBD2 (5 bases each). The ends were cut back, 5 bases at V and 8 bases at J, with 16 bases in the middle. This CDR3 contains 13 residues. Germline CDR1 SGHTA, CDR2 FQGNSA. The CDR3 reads CASSPRGKGQQYF. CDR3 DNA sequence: TGTGCCAGCAGCCCCCGGGGTAAGGGACAGCAGTACTTC.